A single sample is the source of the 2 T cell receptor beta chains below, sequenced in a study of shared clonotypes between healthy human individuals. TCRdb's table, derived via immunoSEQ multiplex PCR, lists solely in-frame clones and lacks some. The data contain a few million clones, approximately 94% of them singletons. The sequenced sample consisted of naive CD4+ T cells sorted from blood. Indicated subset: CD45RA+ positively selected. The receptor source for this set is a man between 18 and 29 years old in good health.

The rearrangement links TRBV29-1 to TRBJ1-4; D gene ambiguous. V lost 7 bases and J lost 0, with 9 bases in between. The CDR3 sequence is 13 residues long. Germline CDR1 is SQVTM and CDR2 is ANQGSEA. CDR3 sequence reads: CSGYLATNEKLFF. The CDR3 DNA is TGCAGCGGTTACCTAGCAACTAATGAAAAACTGTTTTTT.

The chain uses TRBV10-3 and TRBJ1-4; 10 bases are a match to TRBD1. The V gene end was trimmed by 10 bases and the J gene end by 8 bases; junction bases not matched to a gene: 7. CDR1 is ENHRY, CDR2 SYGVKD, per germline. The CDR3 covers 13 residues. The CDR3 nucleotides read TGTGCCACCCGGGGGACAGGGGCGGAAAAACTGTTTTTT. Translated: CATRGTGAEKLFF.